This TCR beta chain was captured by sequencing in a study of early T cells in non-severe SARS-CoV-2 infection. The CDR3 is 15 amino acids. The V gene lost 5 bases and the J gene lost 4 bases, with 18 bases spanning the gap. Germline loops: CDR1 ENHRY, CDR2 SYGVKD. TCRdb re-analysed the 5' RACE reads in MiXCR, keeping a single row per CDR3 protein. The table includes around 58,000 distinct CDR3 sequences, 7.7% detected once. Source: whole blood, taken at baseline. The receptor was derived from an adult who was a healthcare worker with PCR-confirmed SARS-CoV-2 infection or an uninfected control (not recorded which). V usage is TRBV10-3 and J usage is TRBJ2-7; D perhaps matches TRBD1 (6 bases). The DNA of the CDR3 is TGTGCCATCAGTCCGGGACAAGGGGGTAGGTACGAGCAGTACTTC. Translated, it gives CAISPGQGGRYEQYF.